Below, 5 T cell receptor beta chains from the same sample are listed, as sequenced in a study of blood T cell repertoires in COVID-19. Profiling relied on immunoSEQ multiplex PCR, and the TCRdb table lists in-frame clones only, not all of them. This table holds just over 250,000 clones, around 80% found once. Sequencing used PBMCs or T cells enriched from blood (not recorded which). The receptor set was obtained from a man aged 25-45 years with acute COVID-19.

The chain is built from TRBV7-6 and TRBJ2-5; weak D call: TRBD1 (5 bases). V was clipped by 5 bases and J by 0 bases, with 13 bases between them. Germline V gene sequence: CDR1 SGHVS, CDR2 FNYEAQ. The CDR3 is 15 residues long. The CDR3 sequence: CASSPQTDYQETQYF. The CDR3 nucleotides are TGTGCCAGCAGCCCCCAGACAGACTACCAAGAGACCCAGTACTTC.

This sequence joins TRBV2 and TRBJ1-5, with TRBD1 as a possible D gene (5 bases). V shed 5 bases and J shed 7 bases, with 15 bases lying between them. Germline V gene lookup returns CDR1 SNHLY and CDR2 FYNNEI. The CDR3 spans 14 residues. The CDR3 spells CASSPGGSSQPQHF. CDR3 nucleotide sequence: TGTGCCAGCAGTCCGGGGGGTAGTAGCCAGCCCCAGCATTTT.

The V gene is TRBV3-1 (or the pseudogene TRBV3-2), the J gene TRBJ1-2, with D uncertain. Deletions cut 2 bases from V and 4 bases from J, with 11 bases between. Germline V lookup: CDR1 LGHDT, CDR2 YNNKEL (reference sequence). The CDR3 extends over 14 amino acids. The CDR3 nucleotides are TGTGCCAGCAGCCAATCCAGGAACTTCTATGGCTACACCTTC. Translated: CASSQSRNFYGYTF.

The genes are TRBV7-9 and TRBJ1-3; 7 bases agree with TRBD1. The CDR3 runs 13 residues. In germline, CDR1 is SEHNR, CDR2 FQNEAQ (reference sequence). V trimming: 10 bases; J trimming: 4 bases; junction bases outside the gene matches: 7. CDR3 amino acids: CAITGQIGNTIYF. The CDR3 coding sequence is TGTGCCATCACGGGACAGATAGGAAACACCATATATTTT.

The chain has TRBV5-6 and TRBJ2-7, with D maybe TRBD2 (6 bases). The CDR3 is 15 amino acids. V was clipped by 4 bases and J by 2 bases, with 16 bases between them. Germline CDR1 reads SGHDT; CDR2 reads YYEEEE. The DNA for the CDR3 is TGTGCCAGCAGCCCAAACACGGGACTCGCCTACGAGCAGTACGTC. Translating gives CASSPNTGLAYEQYV.